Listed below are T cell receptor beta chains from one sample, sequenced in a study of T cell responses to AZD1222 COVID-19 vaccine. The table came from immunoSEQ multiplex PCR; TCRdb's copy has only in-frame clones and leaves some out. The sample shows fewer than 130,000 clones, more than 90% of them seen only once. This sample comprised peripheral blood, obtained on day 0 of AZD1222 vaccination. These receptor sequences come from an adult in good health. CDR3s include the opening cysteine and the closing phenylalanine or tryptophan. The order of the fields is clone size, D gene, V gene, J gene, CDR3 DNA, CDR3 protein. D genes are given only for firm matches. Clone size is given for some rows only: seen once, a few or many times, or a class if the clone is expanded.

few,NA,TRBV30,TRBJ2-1,TGTGCCTGGAGCTCCGACCCACCCAGTACGTTTGTCGCCAATGAGCAGTTCTTC,CAWSSDPPSTFVANEQFF
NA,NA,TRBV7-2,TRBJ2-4,TGTGCCAGCAGCTTAGAGGTGGGAAAAAACATTCAGTACTTC,CASSLEVGKNIQYF
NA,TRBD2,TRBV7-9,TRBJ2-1,TGTGCCAGCATCGTTATCGAGGATGGGGCGGGAGGGTACAATGAGCAGTTCTTC,CASIVIEDGAGGYNEQFF
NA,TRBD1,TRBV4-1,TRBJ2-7,TGCGCCAGCAGCCAAGATGCAGTGGCAGGGGGCCTGGACGAGCAGTACTTC,CASSQDAVAGGLDEQYF
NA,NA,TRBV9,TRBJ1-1,TGTGCCAGCAGCGTAGGCAGGATGGGCACTGAAGCTTTCTTT,CASSVGRMGTEAFF
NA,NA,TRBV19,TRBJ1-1,TGTGCCAGTAGTTCCCCTGGAGGTGAAGCTTTCTTT,CASSSPGGEAFF
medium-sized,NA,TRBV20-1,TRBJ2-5,TGCAGTGCCGAATACCAAGAGACCCAGTACTTC,CSAEYQETQYF
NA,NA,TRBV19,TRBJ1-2,TGTGCCAGTTATAATCCCAGGGAACCCATAAACTATGGCTACACCTTC,CASYNPREPINYGYTF
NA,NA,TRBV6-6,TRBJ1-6,TGTGCCAGCAGTTACTTCCAGGGGTCTTCACCCCTCCACTTT,CASSYFQGSSPLHF
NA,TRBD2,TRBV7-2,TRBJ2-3,TGTGCCAGCAGCTTGGCTAGCGGGGGGGCCGTCACAGATACGCAGTATTTT,CASSLASGGAVTDTQYF
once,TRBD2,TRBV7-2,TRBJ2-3,TGTGCCAGCAGCTCTAGCGGGAGAACCGCAGATACGCAGTATTTT,CASSSSGRTADTQYF
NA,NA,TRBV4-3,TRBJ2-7,TGCGCCAGCAGCCAAGCGAAGGACGGGCACTACGAGCAGTACTTC,CASSQAKDGHYEQYF
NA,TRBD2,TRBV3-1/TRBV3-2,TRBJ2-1,TGTGCCAGCTCCGGCGCGGGGGGTTATGAGCAGTTCTTC,CASSGAGGYEQFF
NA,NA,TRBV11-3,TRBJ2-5,TGTGCCAGCAGTAAAACAGGAGAGACCCAGTACTTC,CASSKTGETQYF
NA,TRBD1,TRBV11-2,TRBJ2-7,TGTGCCAGCAGCCTAAGACAGGGAAGGAACGAGCAGTACTTC,CASSLRQGRNEQYF
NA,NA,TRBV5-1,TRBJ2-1,TGCGCCAGCAGCTTGGAGTCGTCAGGGACTTGGAATGAGCAGTTCTTC,CASSLESSGTWNEQFF
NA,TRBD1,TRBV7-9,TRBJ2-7,TGTGCCAGCAGCTCGCGGACAGGGTCCTACGAGCAGTACTTC,CASSSRTGSYEQYF
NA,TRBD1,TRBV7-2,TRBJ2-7,TGTGCCAGCAGACAGGGGGCTCGGTACGAGCAGTACTTC,CASRQGARYEQYF
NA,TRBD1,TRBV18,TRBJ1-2,TGTGCCAGCTCACCGGACAGGACTAACTATGGCTACACCTTC,CASSPDRTNYGYTF
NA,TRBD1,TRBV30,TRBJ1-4,TGTGCCTGGTCTGAGGGGACAGCTAATGAAAAACTGTTTTTT,CAWSEGTANEKLFF
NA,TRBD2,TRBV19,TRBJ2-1,TGTGCCAGTAGTATAGGGGATAGCGGGAGCTCCTACAATGAGCAGTTCTTC,CASSIGDSGSSYNEQFF
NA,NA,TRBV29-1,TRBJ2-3,TGCAGCGTTGCTAGGGCAGATACGCAGTATTTT,CSVARADTQYF
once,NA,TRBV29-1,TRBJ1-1,TGCAGCGTTGATAGAAGTCGGGGCGATGAAGCTTTCTTT,CSVDRSRGDEAFF
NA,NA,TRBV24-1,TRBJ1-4,TGTGCCACCAGTGTCCGGGGCGGTGAAAAACTGTTTTTT,CATSVRGGEKLFF
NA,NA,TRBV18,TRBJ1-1,TGTGCCAGCTCACCACCGGGCAGAAACACTGAAGCTTTCTTT,CASSPPGRNTEAFF
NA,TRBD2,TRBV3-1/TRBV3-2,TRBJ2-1,TGTGCCAGCAGCGCGACTAGCGACACGGGGAGTGAGCAGTTCTTC,CASSATSDTGSEQFF
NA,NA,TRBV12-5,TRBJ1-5,TGTGCTAGTGGACAAGACTCCCGTGGGGCCCAGCATTTT,CASGQDSRGAQHF
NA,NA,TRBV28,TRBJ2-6,TGTGCCAGCCGCCTAGGAGGTGGGGCCAACGTCCTGACTTTC,CASRLGGGANVLTF
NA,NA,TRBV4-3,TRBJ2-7,TGCGCCAGCAGCCAAGAATCGGCGGGGCAGATACTTTACGAGCAGTACTTC,CASSQESAGQILYEQYF
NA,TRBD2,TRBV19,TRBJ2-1,TGTGCCAGTACCGGACTAGCGTACAATGAGCAGTTCTTC,CASTGLAYNEQFF
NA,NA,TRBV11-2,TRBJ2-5,TGTGCCAGCAGCTTAGATCGTGGAGGGGCAAGGAAAGAGACCCAGTACTTC,CASSLDRGGARKETQYF
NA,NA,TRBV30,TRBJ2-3,TGTGCCTGGTCCGTTCGGGGGGCCCACCGTGCTAGCACAGATACGCAGTATTTT,CAWSVRGAHRASTDTQYF
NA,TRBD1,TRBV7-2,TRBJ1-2,TGTGCCAGCAGAGACAGGGCCCCCTCCAGGGGCTACACCTTC,CASRDRAPSRGYTF
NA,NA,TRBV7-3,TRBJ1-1,TGTGCCAGCAGCTTAAGCGCGTACACTGAAGCTTTCTTT,CASSLSAYTEAFF
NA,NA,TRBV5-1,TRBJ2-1,TGCGCCAGCAGCATCGGGACTTACAATGAGCAGTTCTTC,CASSIGTYNEQFF
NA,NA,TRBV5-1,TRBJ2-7,TGCGCCAGCAGATTGGACGGAGACCCCCCCTACGAGCAGTACTTC,CASRLDGDPPYEQYF
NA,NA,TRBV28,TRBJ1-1,TGTGCCAGCAGTCCGCCGATGGGGCTGAACACTGAAGCTTTCTTT,CASSPPMGLNTEAFF
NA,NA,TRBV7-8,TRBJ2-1,TGTGCCAGCAGCTTACGCCGCCGAGACGGCAATGAGCAGTTCTTC,CASSLRRRDGNEQFF
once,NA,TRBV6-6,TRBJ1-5,TGTGCCAGCAGTTCTCGACAGAGCAATCAGCCCCAGCATTTT,CASSSRQSNQPQHF
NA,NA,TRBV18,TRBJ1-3,TGTGCCAGCTCACCACCAATCGGAAACACCATATATTTT,CASSPPIGNTIYF
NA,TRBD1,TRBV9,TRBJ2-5,TGTGCCAGCAGCGTTTCGACAGGGCAAGGAGAGACCCAGTACTTC,CASSVSTGQGETQYF